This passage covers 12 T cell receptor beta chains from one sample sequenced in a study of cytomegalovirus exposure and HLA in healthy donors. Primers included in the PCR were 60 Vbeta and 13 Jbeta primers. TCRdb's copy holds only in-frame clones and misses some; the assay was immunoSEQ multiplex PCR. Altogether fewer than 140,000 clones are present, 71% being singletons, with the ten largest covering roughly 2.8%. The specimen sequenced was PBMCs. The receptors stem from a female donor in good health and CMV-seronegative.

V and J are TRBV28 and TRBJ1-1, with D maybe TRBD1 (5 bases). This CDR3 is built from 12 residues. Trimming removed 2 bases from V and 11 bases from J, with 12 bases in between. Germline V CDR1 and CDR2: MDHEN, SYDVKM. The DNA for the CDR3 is TGTGCCAGCAGTTTAGTAGGGGTATCGGCTTTCTTT. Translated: CASSLVGVSAFF.

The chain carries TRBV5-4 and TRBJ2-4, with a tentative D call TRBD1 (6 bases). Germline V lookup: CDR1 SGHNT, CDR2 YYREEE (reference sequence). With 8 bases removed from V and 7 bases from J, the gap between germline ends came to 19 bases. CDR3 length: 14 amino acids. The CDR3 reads CASSKDRLGNIQYF. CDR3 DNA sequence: TGTGCCAGTAGCAAAGACAGGTTAGGGAACATTCAGTACTTC.

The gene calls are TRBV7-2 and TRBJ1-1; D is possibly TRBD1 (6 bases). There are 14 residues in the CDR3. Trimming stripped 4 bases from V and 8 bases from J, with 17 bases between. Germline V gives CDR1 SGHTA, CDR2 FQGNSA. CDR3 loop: CASSSTIPTGEAFF. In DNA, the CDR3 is TGTGCCAGCAGCTCGACCATACCTACAGGGGAAGCTTTCTTT.

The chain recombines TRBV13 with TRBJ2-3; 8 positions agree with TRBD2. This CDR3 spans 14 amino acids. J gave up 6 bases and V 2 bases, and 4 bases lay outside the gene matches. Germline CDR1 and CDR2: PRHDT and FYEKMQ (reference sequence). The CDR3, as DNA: TGTGCCAGCAGCTTACTGGGCGGGAGGGATACGCAGTATTTT. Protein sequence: CASSLLGGRDTQYF.

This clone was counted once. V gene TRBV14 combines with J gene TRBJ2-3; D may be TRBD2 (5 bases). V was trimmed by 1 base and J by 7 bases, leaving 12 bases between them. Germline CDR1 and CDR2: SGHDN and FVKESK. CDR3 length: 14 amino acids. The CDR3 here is CASSQAGYGYTQYF. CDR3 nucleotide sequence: TGTGCCAGCAGCCAAGCGGGGTACGGTTATACGCAGTATTTT.

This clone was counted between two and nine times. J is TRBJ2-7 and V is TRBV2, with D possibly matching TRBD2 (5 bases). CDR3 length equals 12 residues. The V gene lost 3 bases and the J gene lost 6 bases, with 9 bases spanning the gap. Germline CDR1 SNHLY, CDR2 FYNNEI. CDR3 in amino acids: CASSEVAFEQYF. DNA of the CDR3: TGTGCCAGCAGTGAGGTAGCGTTCGAGCAGTACTTC.

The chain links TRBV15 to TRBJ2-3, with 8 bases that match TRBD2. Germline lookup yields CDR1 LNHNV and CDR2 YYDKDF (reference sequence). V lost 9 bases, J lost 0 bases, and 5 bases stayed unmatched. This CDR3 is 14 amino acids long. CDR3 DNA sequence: TGTGCCACTCAAGCTAGCGGGAGCACAGATACGCAGTATTTT. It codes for CATQASGSTDTQYF.

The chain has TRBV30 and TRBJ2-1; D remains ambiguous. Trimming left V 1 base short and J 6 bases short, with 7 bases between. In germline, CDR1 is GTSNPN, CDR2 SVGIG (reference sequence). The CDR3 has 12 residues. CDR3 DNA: TGTGCCTGGAGTGGCTCAGGCAATGAGCAGTTCTTC. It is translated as CAWSGSGNEQFF.

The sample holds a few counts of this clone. The CDR3 bases are TGTGCCAGCAGTGAAAGCGGGGGTCGAGAGACCCAGTACTTC. Protein sequence: CASSESGGRETQYF. The chain employs TRBV6-5 and TRBJ2-5; 8 bases line up with TRBD2. The CDR3 consists of 14 residues. CDR1 and CDR2 from the germline V gene are MNHEY and SVGAGI. With V trimmed by 5 bases and J by 4 bases, 6 bases remained unmatched.

This CDR3 reads CASSPPTPGAGDTGELFF. CDR3 sequence (DNA): TGTGCCAGCAGCCCCCCAACCCCCGGGGCGGGAGACACCGGGGAGCTGTTTTTT. The chain has TRBV4-2 and TRBJ2-2; TRBD2 matches 7 bases. V lost 4 bases to trimming and J lost 3 bases; unmatched junction nucleotides: 14. From germline, CDR1 is LGHNA and CDR2 YNFKEQ. The CDR3 sequence is 18 residues long.

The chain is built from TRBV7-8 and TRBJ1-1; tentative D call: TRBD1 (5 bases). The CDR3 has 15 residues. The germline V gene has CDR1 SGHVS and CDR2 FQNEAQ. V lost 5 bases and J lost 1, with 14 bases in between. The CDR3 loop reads CASSKRPGSNTEAFF. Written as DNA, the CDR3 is TGTGCCAGCAGCAAACGGCCAGGGTCGAACACTGAAGCTTTCTTT.

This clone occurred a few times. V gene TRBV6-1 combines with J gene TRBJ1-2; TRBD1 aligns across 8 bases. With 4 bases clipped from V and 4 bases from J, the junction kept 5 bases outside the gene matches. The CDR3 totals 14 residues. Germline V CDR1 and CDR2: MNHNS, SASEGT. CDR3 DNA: TGTGCCAGCAGTGCGAGAGGACAGGGCTATGGCTACACCTTC. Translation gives CASSARGQGYGYTF.